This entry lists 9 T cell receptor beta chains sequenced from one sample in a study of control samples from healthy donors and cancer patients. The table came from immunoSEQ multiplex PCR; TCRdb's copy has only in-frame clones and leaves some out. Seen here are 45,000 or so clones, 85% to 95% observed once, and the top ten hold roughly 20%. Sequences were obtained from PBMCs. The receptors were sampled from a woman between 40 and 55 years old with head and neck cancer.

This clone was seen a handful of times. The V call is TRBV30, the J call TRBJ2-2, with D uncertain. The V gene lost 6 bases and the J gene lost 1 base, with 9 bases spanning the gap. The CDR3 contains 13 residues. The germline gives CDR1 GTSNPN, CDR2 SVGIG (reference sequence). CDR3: CACSQWNTGELFF. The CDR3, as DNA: TGTGCCTGCTCACAGTGGAACACCGGGGAGCTGTTTTTT.

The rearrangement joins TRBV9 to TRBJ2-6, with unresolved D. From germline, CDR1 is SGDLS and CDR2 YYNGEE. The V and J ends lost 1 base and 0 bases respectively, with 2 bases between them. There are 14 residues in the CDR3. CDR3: CASSVSSGANVLTF. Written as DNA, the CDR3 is TGTGCCAGCAGCGTAAGCTCTGGGGCCAACGTCCTGACTTTC.

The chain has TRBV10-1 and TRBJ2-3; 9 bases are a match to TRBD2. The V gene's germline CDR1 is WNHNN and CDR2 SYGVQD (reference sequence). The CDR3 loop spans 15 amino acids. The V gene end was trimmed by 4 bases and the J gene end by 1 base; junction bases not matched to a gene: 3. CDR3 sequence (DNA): TGCGCCAGCAGTGTTCGACTAGCGGGCACAGATACGCAGTATTTT. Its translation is CASSVRLAGTDTQYF.

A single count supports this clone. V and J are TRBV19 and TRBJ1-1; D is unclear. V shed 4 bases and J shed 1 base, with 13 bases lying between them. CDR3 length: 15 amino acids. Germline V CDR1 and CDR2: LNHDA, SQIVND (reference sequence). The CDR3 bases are TGTGCCAGTAGTAAACGGAAACTGACGAACACTGAAGCTTTCTTT. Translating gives CASSKRKLTNTEAFF.

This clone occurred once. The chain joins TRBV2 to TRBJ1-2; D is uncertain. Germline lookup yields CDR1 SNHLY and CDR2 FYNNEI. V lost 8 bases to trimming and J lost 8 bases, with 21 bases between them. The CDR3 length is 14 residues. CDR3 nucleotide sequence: TGTGCCAGCCGCCGGGATCCTAACCAAGGGGGCTACACCTTC. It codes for CASRRDPNQGGYTF.

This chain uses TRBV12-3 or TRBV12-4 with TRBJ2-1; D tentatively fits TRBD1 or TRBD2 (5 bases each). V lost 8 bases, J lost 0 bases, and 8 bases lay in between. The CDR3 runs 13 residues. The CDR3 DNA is TGTGCCAGCGGGGGTAGCTCCTACAATGAGCAGTTCTTC. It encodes CASGGSSYNEQFF.

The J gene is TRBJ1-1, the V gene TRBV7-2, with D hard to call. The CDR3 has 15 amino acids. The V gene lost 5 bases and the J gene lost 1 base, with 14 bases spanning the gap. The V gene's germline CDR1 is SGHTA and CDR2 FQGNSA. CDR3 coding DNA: TGTGCCAGCAGCCAGGAGAGGCAGGAGAACACTGAAGCTTTCTTT. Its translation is CASSQERQENTEAFF. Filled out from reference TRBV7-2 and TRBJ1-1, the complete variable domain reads GAGVSQSPSNKVTEKGKDVELRCDPISGHTALYWYRQSLGQGLEFLIYFQGNSAPDKSGLPSDRFSAERTGGSVSTLTIQRTQQEDSAVYLCASSQERQENTEAFFGQGTRLTVV.

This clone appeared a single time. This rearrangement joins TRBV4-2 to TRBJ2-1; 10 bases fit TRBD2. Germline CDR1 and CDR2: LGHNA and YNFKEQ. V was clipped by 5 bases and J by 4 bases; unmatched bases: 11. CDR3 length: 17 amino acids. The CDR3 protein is CASSVSLNSGGYNEQFF. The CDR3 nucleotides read TGTGCCAGCAGCGTCTCCTTAAATAGCGGGGGGTACAATGAGCAGTTCTTC.

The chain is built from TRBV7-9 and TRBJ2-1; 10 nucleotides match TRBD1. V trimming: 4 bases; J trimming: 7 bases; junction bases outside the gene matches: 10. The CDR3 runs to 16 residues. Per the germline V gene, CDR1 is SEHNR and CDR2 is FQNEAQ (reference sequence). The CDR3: CASSSPPGQGLNEQFF. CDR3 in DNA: TGTGCCAGCAGCTCCCCACCGGGACAGGGGCTTAATGAGCAGTTCTTC.